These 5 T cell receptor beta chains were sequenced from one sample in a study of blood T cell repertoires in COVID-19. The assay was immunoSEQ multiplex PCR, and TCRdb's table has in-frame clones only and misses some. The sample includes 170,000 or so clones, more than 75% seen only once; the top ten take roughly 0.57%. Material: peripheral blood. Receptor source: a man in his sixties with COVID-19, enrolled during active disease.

CDR3 in DNA: TGTGCCAGCAGTTTACAGGACACTAACTATGGCTACACCTTC. It codes for CASSLQDTNYGYTF. The chain employs TRBV7-2 and TRBJ1-2; possibly TRBD1 for D (5 bases). Trimming took off 6 bases at V and 0 bases at J, with 11 bases between the two ends. From germline, CDR1 is SGHTA and CDR2 FQGNSA. The CDR3 totals 14 residues.

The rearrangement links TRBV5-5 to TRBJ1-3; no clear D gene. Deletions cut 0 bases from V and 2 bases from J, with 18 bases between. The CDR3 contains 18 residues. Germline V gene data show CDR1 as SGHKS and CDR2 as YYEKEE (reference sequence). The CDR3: CASSLGAVTRSTGNTIYF. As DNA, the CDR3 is TGTGCCAGCAGCTTGGGGGCGGTTACTAGGAGTACTGGAAACACCATATATTTT.

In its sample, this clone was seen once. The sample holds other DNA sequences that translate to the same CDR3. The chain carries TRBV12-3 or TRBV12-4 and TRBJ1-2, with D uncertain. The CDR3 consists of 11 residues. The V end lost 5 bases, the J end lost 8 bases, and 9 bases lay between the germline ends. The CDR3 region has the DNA TGTGCCAGCAGTCGGGTCGGGGGCTACACCTTC. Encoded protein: CASSRVGGYTF.

DNA of the CDR3: TGTGCCAGCAGCTTAGCCGGAGGACAGGGTGCGGGCTACACCTTC. It is translated as CASSLAGGQGAGYTF. This chain connects TRBV7-8 to TRBJ1-2, with 8 bases aligning to TRBD1. The CDR3 has 15 amino acids. The germline gives CDR1 SGHVS, CDR2 FQNEAQ. V shed 0 bases, J shed 8 bases, and the junction held 8 bases outside the gene matches. Full variable domain (outside the CDR3, taken from reference TRBV7-8 and TRBJ1-2): GAGVSQSPRYKVAKRGQDVALRCDPISGHVSLFWYQQALGQGPEFLTYFQNEAQLDKSGLPSDRFFAERPEGSVSTLKIQRTQQEDSAVYLCASSLAGGQGAGYTFGSGTRLTVV.

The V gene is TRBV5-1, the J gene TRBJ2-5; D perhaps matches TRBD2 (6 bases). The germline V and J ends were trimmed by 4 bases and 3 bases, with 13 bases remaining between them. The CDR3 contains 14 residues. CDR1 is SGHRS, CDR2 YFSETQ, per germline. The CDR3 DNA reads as TGCGCCAGCAGCGAACCTGGGGGGAAAGAGACCCAGTACTTC. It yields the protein CASSEPGGKETQYF.